What follows are 30 T cell receptor beta chains derived from one specimen sequenced in a study of shared clonotypes between healthy human individuals. Profiling relied on immunoSEQ multiplex PCR, and the TCRdb table lists in-frame clones only, not all of them. The table includes over a million clones, around 74% detected once. The sequenced sample consisted of memory CD4+ T cells sorted from blood. The subset denotes: CD45RA-negative fraction. These receptors were collected from a man aged 18 to 30 in good health.

This clone was detected once. Because the CDR3's place on the DNA is in doubt, the DNA is left out and the CDR3 is given as listed by TCRdb. This chain connects TRBV19 to TRBJ2-5; the table assigns TRBD2, which was not confirmed against the DNA. The CDR3 is 13 amino acids in total, end residues counted. Germline values: CDR1 LNHDA, CDR2 SQIVND (reference sequence). CDR3 in amino acids: CASTSGGRETQYF.

The chain has TRBV7-3 and TRBJ2-1; tentatively, D is TRBD1 (5 bases). V lost 0 bases and J 1 base, leaving 10 bases between the germline ends. The germline V gene encodes CDR1 SGHTA and CDR2 FQGTGA. This CDR3 has 16 residues. CDR3 region: CASSLTWAGSYNEQFF. CDR3 bases: TGTGCCAGCAGCTTAACGTGGGCAGGGTCCTACAATGAGCAGTTCTTC.

The rearrangement joins TRBV25-1 to TRBJ1-1; D gene unclear. Trimming took off 2 bases at V and 3 bases at J, with 22 bases between the two ends. CDR1 MGHDK and CDR2 SYGVNS come from the germline V gene. The CDR3 runs 18 residues. This chain's CDR3 is CASSEAGWRAGKDTEAFF. CDR3 bases: TGTGCCAGCAGTGAAGCTGGTTGGAGAGCGGGGAAGGACACTGAAGCTTTCTTT.

Points on this clone: This sample includes further DNA sequences coding for the same CDR3. The genes are TRBV7-9 and TRBJ1-1, with D uncertain. V gave up 0 bases and J gave up 0 bases, with 5 bases separating them. The CDR3 extends over 14 amino acids. Looked up from germline, CDR1 is SEHNR and CDR2 is FQNEAQ (reference sequence). The CDR3 reads CASSLAGVNTEAFF. The CDR3 DNA reads as TGTGCCAGCAGCTTAGCCGGGGTGAACACTGAAGCTTTCTTT.

This clone was counted between two and nine times. CDR3 bases: TGTGCCAGCAGCGTAGATTTCCAACCTCAGCCCCAGCATTTT. Translated, it gives CASSVDFQPQPQHF. J is TRBJ1-5 and V is TRBV9; D is ambiguous. In germline, CDR1 is SGDLS, CDR2 YYNGEE. This CDR3 contains 14 residues. V gave up 0 bases and J gave up 6 bases, with 10 bases separating them.

On this clone itself: The sample carries other DNA sequences with the same CDR3. For the CDR3, the DNA is TGTGCCAGCAGCCCTCAAAGCTCCTATAATTCACCCCTCCACTTT. This gives the protein CASSPQSSYNSPLHF. The chain is built from TRBV28 and TRBJ1-6; D not resolved. The CDR3 spans 15 residues. V lost 6 bases to trimming and J lost 0 bases, with 9 bases between them. Germline V CDR1 and CDR2: MDHEN, SYDVKM.

This clone has just a few counts. The V gene is TRBV7-9, the J gene TRBJ1-5, with D unclear. This CDR3 has 14 residues. CDR1 is SEHNR, CDR2 FQNEAQ, per germline (reference sequence). V was pared by 5 bases and J by 0 bases, with 8 bases between. In DNA, the CDR3 is TGTGCCAGCAGCCCGGACCATAGCAATCAGCCCCAGCATTTT. This gives the protein CASSPDHSNQPQHF. Based on the CDR3 plus reference TRBV7-9 and TRBJ1-5, the full variable domain is DTGVSQNPRHKITKRGQNVTFRCDPISEHNRLYWYRQTLGQGPEFLTYFQNEAQLEKSRLLSDRFSAERPKGSFSTLEIQRTEQGDSAMYLCASSPDHSNQPQHFGDGTRLSIL.

V gene TRBV5-6 combines with J gene TRBJ2-3; TRBD2 might be the D (6 bases). Trimming pared 4 bases from V and 2 bases from J, leaving 20 bases between. Germline CDR1 SGHDT, CDR2 YYEEEE. The CDR3 sequence is 17 residues long. In nucleotides, the CDR3 is TGTGCCAGCAGCCGCCGGGAGAGCGGCTACTCCACAGATACGCAGTATTTT. Protein: CASSRRESGYSTDTQYF.

The chain has TRBV10-3 and TRBJ2-3, with D perhaps matching TRBD2 (6 bases). This CDR3 is 20 amino acids long. V was cut by 7 bases and J by 3 bases, with 32 bases left in between. Germline V gene data show CDR1 as ENHRY and CDR2 as SYGVKD. The CDR3 spells CAIKGSSGQGAVRGTDTQYF. CDR3 bases: TGTGCCATCAAAGGTTCGAGCGGGCAGGGCGCAGTTCGGGGGACAGATACGCAGTATTTT.

In its sample, this clone was seen a few times. V usage is TRBV6-1 and J usage is TRBJ1-2; D unclear. The length of the CDR3 is 16 residues. The V and J ends lost 4 bases and 6 bases respectively, with 21 bases between them. Germline values: CDR1 MNHNS, CDR2 SASEGT. The CDR3 spells CASSAPPTKVVDGYTF. The CDR3 DNA reads as TGTGCCAGCAGTGCCCCCCCCACAAAAGTCGTAGATGGCTACACCTTC.

This clone occurred a few times. The J gene is TRBJ2-5, the V gene TRBV30, with D maybe TRBD2 (7 bases). Deletions cut 0 bases from V and 5 bases from J, with 13 bases between. CDR3 length: 14 amino acids. Germline CDR1 reads GTSNPN; CDR2 reads SVGIG (reference sequence). CDR3 loop: CAWSVWGGGETQYF. As DNA, the CDR3 is TGTGCCTGGAGTGTATGGGGGGGCGGGGAGACCCAGTACTTC. Based on the CDR3 plus reference TRBV30 and TRBJ2-5, the full variable domain is SQTIHQWPATLVQPVGSPLSLECTVEGTSNPNLYWYRQAAGRGLQLLFYSVGIGQISSEVPQNLSASRPQDRQFILSSKKLLLSDSGFYLCAWSVWGGGETQYFGPGTRLLVL.

The chain is built from TRBV6-1 and TRBJ2-7; D gene ambiguous. V shed 0 bases and J shed 3 bases, with 12 bases lying between them. Germline CDR1 is MNHNS and CDR2 is SASEGT. CDR3 length equals 15 residues. The CDR3 region has the DNA TGTGCCAGCAGTGAAGCGCTTCTACACAACTACGAGCAGTACTTC. It is translated as CASSEALLHNYEQYF.

The genes are TRBV5-4 and TRBJ2-1; TRBD1 agrees at 8 bases. Germline V lookup: CDR1 SGHNT, CDR2 YYREEE (reference sequence). The CDR3 runs to 15 residues. V lost 0 bases, J lost 5 bases, and 4 bases stayed unmatched. This CDR3 reads CASSLGAGGNNEQFF. Here the CDR3 DNA reads TGTGCCAGCAGCTTGGGGGCAGGGGGCAACAATGAGCAGTTCTTC.

The CDR3 sequence is CASSFTSSAGVRETQYF. Written as DNA, the CDR3 is TGTGCCAGCAGCTTTACCTCTAGCGCGGGAGTTCGTGAGACCCAGTACTTC. The chain links TRBV7-9 to TRBJ2-5; the match to TRBD2 covers 7 bases. V lost 3 bases, J lost 5 bases, and 15 bases stayed unmatched. Germline CDR1 and CDR2: SEHNR and FQNEAQ (reference sequence). The CDR3 length is 17 residues.

The chain carries TRBV21-1 and TRBJ2-1; the table's D call, TRBD1, has no DNA check behind it. TRBV21-1 is reported as a pseudogene. This CDR3 is built from 14 residues. The CDR3 nucleotides are TGTGCCAGCAGCCCAAAGGGGTCCTACAATGAGCAGTTCTTC. It yields the protein CASSPKGSYNEQFF.

This clone was counted a few times. The chain recombines TRBV7-2 with TRBJ1-1; D is unresolved. The CDR3 covers 14 residues. V was cut by 5 bases and J by 6 bases, with 16 bases left in between. CDR1 and CDR2 from the germline V gene are SGHTA and FQGNSA. The CDR3 spells CASSSRSLSPEAFF. CDR3 DNA: TGTGCCAGCAGCAGCAGGAGTCTTAGTCCTGAAGCTTTCTTT.

The V call is TRBV6-1, the J call TRBJ2-5, with 10 bases that match TRBD2. V trimming: 4 bases; J trimming: 1 base; junction bases outside the gene matches: 6. Looked up from germline, CDR1 is MNHNS and CDR2 is SASEGT. CDR3 length equals 16 residues. The DNA for the CDR3 is TGTGCCAGCAGTGCTGGAGCTAGCGGGGGCCAAGAGACCCAGTACTTC. Translation: CASSAGASGGQETQYF.

The chain recombines TRBV5-1 with TRBJ1-6; 8 nucleotides line up with TRBD1. The CDR3 consists of 14 residues. Germline CDR1 is SGHRS and CDR2 is YFSETQ. V gave up 5 bases and J gave up 8 bases; unmatched junction bases: 6. The CDR3 is CASRKAGGDSPLHF. The CDR3 DNA sequence: TGCGCCAGCAGGAAGGCAGGGGGCGATTCACCCCTCCACTTT.

The V call is TRBV7-2, the J call TRBJ1-2; TRBD1 agrees at 7 bases. The CDR3 extends over 16 amino acids. The V and J ends lost 0 bases and 6 bases, in that order; junction bases with no gene match: 10. The germline V gene encodes CDR1 SGHTA and CDR2 FQGNSA. The CDR3 coding sequence is TGTGCCAGCAGCTTAGCGCTTGGGACAGATCAAAATGGCTACACCTTC. This codes for CASSLALGTDQNGYTF.

This clone was picked up a small number of times. The CDR3 bases are TGTGCCAGCAGCGTAGAGGGTTTAAGGACTGAAGCTTTCTTT. Translating it yields CASSVEGLRTEAFF. The V call is TRBV9, the J call TRBJ1-1; D call uncertain. There are 14 residues in the CDR3. Between the trimmed V and J ends, which lost 0 bases and 5 bases, there was a span of 11 bases. CDR1 and CDR2 from the germline V gene are SGDLS and YYNGEE.

About this clone: Other DNA sequences in the sample encode the same CDR3. This chain connects TRBV7-9 to TRBJ1-4, with TRBD1 matching over 8 bases. Germline V gives CDR1 SEHNR, CDR2 FQNEAQ (reference sequence). Trimming removed 5 bases from V and 3 bases from J; junction bases left unmatched: 5. There are 15 residues in the CDR3. The CDR3 DNA reads as TGTGCCAGCAGCCCCGGACAGGGCCCTAATGAAAAACTGTTTTTT. Amino acid sequence: CASSPGQGPNEKLFF. Full variable domain (outside the CDR3, taken from reference TRBV7-9 and TRBJ1-4): DTGVSQNPRHKITKRGQNVTFRCDPISEHNRLYWYRQTLGQGPEFLTYFQNEAQLEKSRLLSDRFSAERPKGSFSTLEIQRTEQGDSAMYLCASSPGQGPNEKLFFGSGTQLSVL.

The rearrangement links TRBV2 to TRBJ1-6; 7 bases are a match to TRBD1. The germline gives CDR1 SNHLY, CDR2 FYNNEI. The CDR3 length is 13 residues. Germline trimming cut 6 bases from V and 7 bases from J; bases unmatched to any gene: 3. DNA for the CDR3: TGTGCCAGCAGGGGACAGTTAAATTCACCCCTCCACTTT. Amino acids: CASRGQLNSPLHF.

V and J are TRBV7-9 and TRBJ2-1; D ambiguous. Trimming took 5 bases from V and 4 from J, leaving 9 bases between them. This CDR3 comprises 13 residues. The V gene's germline CDR1 is SEHNR and CDR2 FQNEAQ (reference sequence). The CDR3 sequence is CASSPEAYNEQFF. As DNA, the CDR3 is TGTGCCAGCAGCCCCGAGGCTTACAATGAGCAGTTCTTC.

The V call is TRBV21-1, the J call TRBJ1-4; the D call TRBD1 from the table was never checked on the DNA. TRBV21-1 is termed a pseudogene. The CDR3 runs to 16 residues. The CDR3 DNA reads TGTGCCAGCAGCAAAGTTAGGCCAGGCCAAAATGAAAAACTGTTTTTT. Its translation is CASSKVRPGQNEKLFF.

The chain is built from TRBV29-1 and TRBJ2-2, with D uncertain. The V end lost 7 bases, the J end lost 5 bases, and 11 bases lay between the germline ends. Looked up from germline, CDR1 is SQVTM and CDR2 is ANQGSEA. The CDR3 totals 12 residues. For the CDR3, the DNA is TGCAGCGCAAGACCACATACCGGGGAGCTGTTTTTT. Its protein is CSARPHTGELFF.

V usage is TRBV11-3 and J usage is TRBJ2-1; 7 bases are a match to TRBD2. The ends lost 3 bases at V and 2 bases at J; junction bases unmatched: 10. Germline V CDR1 and CDR2: SGHNT, YENEEA. CDR3 length equals 17 residues. DNA of the CDR3: TGTGCCAGCAGCTTTCATGGGGGAGGGCCGCCCTACAATGAGCAGTTCTTC. Translating it yields CASSFHGGGPPYNEQFF.

J is TRBJ2-7 and V is TRBV30; 8 positions agree with TRBD2. Germline CDR1 reads GTSNPN; CDR2 reads SVGIG (reference sequence). With V trimmed by 2 bases and J by 7 bases, 13 bases remained unmatched. The CDR3 is made up of 15 amino acids. CDR3 sequence: CAWSPLSAGVREQYF. CDR3 nucleotide sequence: TGTGCCTGGAGTCCCCTTTCAGCGGGAGTAAGGGAGCAGTACTTC.

V is TRBV5-4 and J is TRBJ2-7; a weak D match, TRBD1 (6 bases). Germline V CDR1 and CDR2: SGHNT, YYREEE (reference sequence). This CDR3 has 13 amino acids. Trimming shortened V by 3 bases and J by 2 bases, and 9 bases separated the two germline ends. The CDR3 DNA reads TGTGCCAGCAGCTACGACAGGACCTACGAGCAGTACTTC. Translation gives CASSYDRTYEQYF.

The DNA for the CDR3 is TGCGCCAGCAGCCTCGGTGGGACGACAAGCTCTGGAAACACCATATATTTT. Its translation: CASSLGGTTSSGNTIYF. The chain links TRBV4-1 to TRBJ1-3, with a tentative D call TRBD1 (5 bases). The CDR3 is 17 amino acids. With 4 bases removed from V and 0 bases from J, the gap between germline ends came to 16 bases. Per germline, CDR1 MGHRA and CDR2 YSYEKL.

The chain joins TRBV27 to TRBJ2-7; the D gene is possibly TRBD2 (6 bases). The CDR3 length is 15 residues. CDR1 is MNHEY, CDR2 SMNVEV, per germline (reference sequence). Between the trimmed V and J ends, which lost 7 bases and 0 bases, there was a span of 16 bases. The chain's CDR3 is CASKRGGESSYEQYF. DNA for the CDR3: TGTGCCAGCAAAAGGGGCGGGGAGAGCTCCTACGAGCAGTACTTC.